Listed below are T cell receptor beta chains from one sample, sequenced in a study of shared clonotypes between healthy human individuals. Measured with immunoSEQ multiplex PCR; TCRdb has only the in-frame clones, and not every one. The data show approximately 2,300,000 clones, with 85% to 95% seen just once and 0.37% held by the top ten. Sequenced material: naive CD4+ T cells from PBMCs. The receptors shown here come from a man aged 18 to 30 in good health. Some clones in this sample may be carry-over from other donors' samples. Each CDR3 is given with its conserved first and last residue. Each record gives: clone size, D gene, J gene, V gene, CDR3 DNA, CDR3 protein. The D gene is left open where the match is weak. The listing skips clone size in some rows; elsewhere it reads once, few, many or a size class.

abundance: .
d_gene: TRBD1
j_gene: TRBJ1-3
v_gene: TRBV18
CDR3nt: TGTGCCAGCTCGCTCGGACAGGGCAGCTCTGGAAACACCATATATTTT
CDR3aa: CASSLGQGSSGNTIYF

abundance: .
d_gene: .
j_gene: TRBJ2-2
v_gene: TRBV5-1
CDR3nt: TGCGCCAGCAGCTTGGGGTTTGCGGGGATGAACACCGGGGAGCTGTTTTTT
CDR3aa: CASSLGFAGMNTGELFF

abundance: .
d_gene: TRBD1
j_gene: TRBJ2-5
v_gene: TRBV14
CDR3nt: TGTGCCAGCAGCCAAGCAGGGACAGGGGTTCGGGAGACCCAGTACTTC
CDR3aa: CASSQAGTGVRETQYF

abundance: once
d_gene: TRBD1
j_gene: TRBJ1-6
v_gene: TRBV30
CDR3nt: TGTGCCTGGAGGGTTTGGCAGGGGGCTATCTATAATTCACCCCTCCACTTT
CDR3aa: CAWRVWQGAIYNSPLHF

abundance: .
d_gene: .
j_gene: TRBJ2-7
v_gene: TRBV10-1
CDR3nt: TGCGCCAGCAAACAGGGTCCTTACTTC
CDR3aa: CASKQGPYF

abundance: .
d_gene: TRBD1
j_gene: TRBJ2-7
v_gene: TRBV2
CDR3nt: TGTGCCGGCCGAGACAGGGGTGGGTACGAGCAGTACTTC
CDR3aa: CAGRDRGGYEQYF

abundance: .
d_gene: .
j_gene: TRBJ1-3
v_gene: TRBV6-1
CDR3nt: TGTGCCAGCAGTGTTTCTCCAGGGAGCTCTGGAAACACCATATATTTT
CDR3aa: CASSVSPGSSGNTIYF

abundance: .
d_gene: TRBD1
j_gene: TRBJ2-5
v_gene: TRBV9
CDR3nt: TGTGCCAGCAGCGAGGGATCAGGGGGCGCGAAGACCCAGTACTTC
CDR3aa: CASSEGSGGAKTQYF

abundance: .
d_gene: .
j_gene: TRBJ2-3
v_gene: TRBV4-2
CDR3nt: TGTGCCAGCAGCCAAGATCCGGCAGGCGATTTAGATACGCAGTATTTT
CDR3aa: CASSQDPAGDLDTQYF

abundance: .
d_gene: TRBD2
j_gene: TRBJ2-7
v_gene: TRBV4-1
CDR3nt: TGCGCCAGCAGCCAAGAGGGCCTAGCGGGAGCGACCTACGAGCAGTACTTC
CDR3aa: CASSQEGLAGATYEQYF

abundance: .
d_gene: TRBD1
j_gene: TRBJ2-6
v_gene: TRBV7-3
CDR3nt: TGTGCCAGCAGCTATGACAGGGGACCCCGCTCTGGGGCCAACGTCCTGACTTTC
CDR3aa: CASSYDRGPRSGANVLTF

abundance: once
d_gene: .
j_gene: TRBJ2-2
v_gene: TRBV4-3
CDR3nt: TGCGCCAGCAGCCAAGGCTCGAGCGGTCGTTCGAACACCGGGGAGCTGTTTTTT
CDR3aa: CASSQGSSGRSNTGELFF

abundance: .
d_gene: TRBD2
j_gene: TRBJ2-7
v_gene: TRBV5-4
CDR3nt: TGTGCCAGCAGCTTGGCCCTCGGGACTAGCGGCTCCTACGAGCAGTACTTC
CDR3aa: CASSLALGTSGSYEQYF

abundance: once
d_gene: TRBD1
j_gene: TRBJ2-1
v_gene: TRBV5-6
CDR3nt: TGTGCCAGCAGCTTATACTCAGGGGGTTGGATTAATGAGCAGTTCTTC
CDR3aa: CASSLYSGGWINEQFF

abundance: .
d_gene: TRBD1
j_gene: TRBJ2-7
v_gene: TRBV5-4
CDR3nt: TGTGCCAGCAGCCCCCGGTCGACAGGGGGAGAGTACGAGCAGTACTTC
CDR3aa: CASSPRSTGGEYEQYF